This entry lists 8 T cell receptor beta chains sequenced from one sample in a study of OX40 agonist ivuxolimab in advanced cancers. Measured with immunoSEQ multiplex PCR; TCRdb has only the in-frame clones, and not every one. The table includes about 79,000 clones, around 93% detected once. The material sequenced was CD4+ or CD8+ T cells sorted from blood, taken in a trial of the OX40 agonist ivuxolimab. The receptors originated from an adult with an advanced solid tumor such as melanoma, head and neck, liver or kidney cancer.

The chain couples TRBV7-3 to TRBJ2-3, with 7 bases that match TRBD2. Germline CDR1 is SGHTA and CDR2 is FQGTGA. V shed 5 bases, J shed 2 bases, and the junction held 10 bases outside the gene matches. The CDR3 is made up of 16 amino acids. The DNA of the CDR3 is TGTGCCAGCAGCCCCTTAACTAGCGAGTACACAGATACGCAGTATTTT. Protein: CASSPLTSEYTDTQYF.

This clone was seen once. J is TRBJ1-1 and V is TRBV7-2; 9 bases map to TRBD1. Germline assignment: CDR1 SGHTA and CDR2 FQGNSA. The trim removed 11 bases at V and 4 bases at J, leaving 8 bases unmatched. This CDR3 spans 13 amino acids. In DNA, the CDR3 is TGTGCCTCACAGGGGGCAAGCGGCACTGAAGCTTTCTTT. Protein sequence: CASQGASGTEAFF.

The chain uses TRBV27 and TRBJ2-7, with D maybe TRBD1 (6 bases). Per the germline V gene, CDR1 is MNHEY and CDR2 is SMNVEV (reference sequence). Trimming pared 3 bases from V and 6 bases from J, leaving 9 bases between. The CDR3 loop spans 12 amino acids. The CDR3: CASSFLQGEQYF. The DNA for the CDR3 is TGTGCCAGCAGTTTTTTACAGGGCGAGCAGTACTTC.

This rearrangement joins TRBV5-6 to TRBJ2-7; TRBD2 aligns across 16 bases. The CDR3 extends over 18 amino acids. V lost 0 bases, J lost 3 bases, and 6 bases stayed unmatched. Germline V gene sequence: CDR1 SGHDT, CDR2 YYEEEE. This CDR3 is CASSLGGTSGRAVYEQYF. The CDR3 DNA sequence: TGTGCCAGCAGCTTGGGAGGGACTAGCGGGAGGGCCGTCTACGAGCAGTACTTC. Full variable domain (missing parts from reference TRBV5-6 and TRBJ2-7): DAGVTQSPTHLIKTRGQQVTLRCSPKSGHDTVSWYQQALGQGPQFIFQYYEEEERQRGNFPDRFSGHQFPNYSSELNVNALLLGDSALYLCASSLGGTSGRAVYEQYFGPGTRLTVT.

The gene calls are TRBV6-1 and TRBJ2-1; no definite D call. The V gene lost 3 bases and the J gene lost 2 bases, with 5 bases spanning the gap. Germline loops: CDR1 MNHNS, CDR2 SASEGT. The CDR3 is 13 residues long. CDR3 amino acids: CASSDLAYNEQFF. CDR3 sequence (DNA): TGTGCCAGCAGTGACTTGGCCTACAATGAGCAGTTCTTC.

The chain uses TRBV18 and TRBJ1-1; TRBD1 might be the D (5 bases). Per germline, CDR1 KGHSH and CDR2 LQKENI. The CDR3 loop spans 15 amino acids. The ends were cut back, 2 bases at V and 0 bases at J, with 10 bases in the middle. Here the CDR3 reads CASSPSGLLNTEAFF. In DNA form, the CDR3 reads TGTGCCAGCTCACCATCGGGACTCTTGAACACTGAAGCTTTCTTT.

In its sample, this clone was seen once. This rearrangement joins TRBV29-1 to TRBJ1-4, with D hard to call. This CDR3 is built from 14 residues. Germline CDR1 and CDR2: SQVTM and ANQGSEA. V lost 7 bases, J lost 6 bases, and 18 bases lay in between. CDR3 sequence (DNA): TGCAGCGCCTTCACTTTGATCGAGGATGAAAAACTGTTTTTT. This gives the protein CSAFTLIEDEKLFF. Variable domain in full (rest from reference TRBV29-1 and TRBJ1-4): SAVISQKPSRDICQRGTSLTIQCQVDSQVTMMFWYRQQPGQSLTLIATANQGSEATYESGFVIDKFPISRPNLTFSTLTVSNMSPEDSSIYLCSAFTLIEDEKLFFGSGTQLSVL.

V and J are TRBV10-2 and TRBJ1-5, with D possibly TRBD1 on 6 matching bases. Germline loops: CDR1 WSHSY, CDR2 SAAADI. Trimming removed 6 bases at V and 5 bases at J, with 11 bases between. The CDR3 contains 13 residues. For the CDR3, the DNA is TGCGCCAGCAGAGAACAGGGTGATCAGCCCCAGCATTTT. Translated: CASREQGDQPQHF.